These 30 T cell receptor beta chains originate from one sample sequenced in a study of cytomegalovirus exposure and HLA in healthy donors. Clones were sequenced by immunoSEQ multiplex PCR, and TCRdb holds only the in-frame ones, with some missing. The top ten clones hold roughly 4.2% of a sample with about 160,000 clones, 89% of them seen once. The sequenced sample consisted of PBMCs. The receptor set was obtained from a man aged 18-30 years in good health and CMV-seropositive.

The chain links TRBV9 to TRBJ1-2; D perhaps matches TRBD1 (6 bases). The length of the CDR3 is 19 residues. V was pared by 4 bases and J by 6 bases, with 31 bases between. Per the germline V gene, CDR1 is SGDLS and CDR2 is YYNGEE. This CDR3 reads CASSPRGIEQGSGMDGYTF. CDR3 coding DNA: TGTGCCAGCAGCCCCAGAGGTATAGAACAGGGTAGTGGCATGGATGGCTACACCTTC.

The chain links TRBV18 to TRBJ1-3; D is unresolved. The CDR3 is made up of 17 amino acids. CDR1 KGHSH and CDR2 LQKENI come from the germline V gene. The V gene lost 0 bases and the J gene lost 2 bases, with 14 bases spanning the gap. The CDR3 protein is CASSPPTPLRPGNTIYF. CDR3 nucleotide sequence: TGTGCCAGCTCACCACCGACTCCGTTGAGACCTGGAAACACCATATATTTT. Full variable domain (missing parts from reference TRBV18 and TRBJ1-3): NAGVMQNPRHLVRRRGQEARLRCSPMKGHSHVYWYRQLPEEGLKFMVYLQKENIIDESGMPKERFSAEFPKEGPSILRIQQVVRGDSAAYFCASSPPTPLRPGNTIYFGEGSWLTVV.

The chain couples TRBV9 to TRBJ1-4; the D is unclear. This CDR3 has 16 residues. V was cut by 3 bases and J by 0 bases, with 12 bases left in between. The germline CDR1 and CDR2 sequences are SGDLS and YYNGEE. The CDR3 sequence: CASSAGLTTTNEKLFF. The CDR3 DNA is TGTGCCAGCAGCGCAGGACTGACTACAACTAATGAAAAACTGTTTTTT.

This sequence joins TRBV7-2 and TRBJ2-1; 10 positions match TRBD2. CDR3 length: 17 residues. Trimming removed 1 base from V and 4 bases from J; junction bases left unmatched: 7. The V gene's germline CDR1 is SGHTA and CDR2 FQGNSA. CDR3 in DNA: TGTGCCAGCAGCTTAGGTTTGGCACTAGCGGGGTACAATGAGCAGTTCTTC. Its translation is CASSLGLALAGYNEQFF. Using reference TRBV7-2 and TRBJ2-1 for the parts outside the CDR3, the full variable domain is GAGVSQSPSNKVTEKGKDVELRCDPISGHTALYWYRQSLGQGLEFLIYFQGNSAPDKSGLPSDRFSAERTGGSVSTLTIQRTQQEDSAVYLCASSLGLALAGYNEQFFGPGTRLTVL.

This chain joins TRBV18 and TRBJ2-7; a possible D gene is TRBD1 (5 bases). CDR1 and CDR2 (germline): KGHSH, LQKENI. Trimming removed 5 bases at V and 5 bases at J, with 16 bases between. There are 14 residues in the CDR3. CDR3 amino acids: CASSVAGIYHEQYF. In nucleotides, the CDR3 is TGTGCCAGCTCAGTGGCAGGGATCTACCACGAGCAGTACTTC.

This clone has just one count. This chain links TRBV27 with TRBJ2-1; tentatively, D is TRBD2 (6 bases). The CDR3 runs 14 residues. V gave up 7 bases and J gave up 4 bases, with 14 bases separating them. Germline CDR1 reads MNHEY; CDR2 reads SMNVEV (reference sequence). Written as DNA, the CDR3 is TGTGCCAGCACCCTCCGCCGGGAGTACAATGAGCAGTTCTTC. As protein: CASTLRREYNEQFF.

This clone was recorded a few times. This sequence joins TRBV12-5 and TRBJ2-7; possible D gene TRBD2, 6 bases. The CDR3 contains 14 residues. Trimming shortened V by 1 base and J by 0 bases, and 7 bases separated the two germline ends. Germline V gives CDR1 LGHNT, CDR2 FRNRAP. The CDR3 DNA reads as TGTGCTAGTGGTTTGGGGGGAGGCTCCTACGAGCAGTACTTC. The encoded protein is CASGLGGGSYEQYF. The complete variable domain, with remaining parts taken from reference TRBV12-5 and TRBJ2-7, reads DARVTQTPRHKVTEMGQEVTMRCQPILGHNTVFWYRQTMMQGLELLAYFRNRAPLDDSGMPKDRFSAEMPDATLATLKIQPSEPRDSAVYFCASGLGGGSYEQYFGPGTRLTVT.

The CDR3 DNA follows: TGCAGCGTTGAGCGGGACAGGTTGTTAGAGACCCAGTACTTC. It encodes CSVERDRLLETQYF. V gene TRBV29-1 combines with J gene TRBJ2-5; TRBD1 agrees at 8 bases. Germline assignment: CDR1 SQVTM and CDR2 ANQGSEA. The V and J ends lost 3 bases and 4 bases, in that order; junction bases with no gene match: 7. This CDR3 is 14 amino acids long.

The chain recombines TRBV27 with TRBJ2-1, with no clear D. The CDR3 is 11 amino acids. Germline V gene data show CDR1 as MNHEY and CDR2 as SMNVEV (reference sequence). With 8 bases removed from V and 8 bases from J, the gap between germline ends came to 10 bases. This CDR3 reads CASRRGDEQFF. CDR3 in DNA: TGTGCCAGCCGGCGAGGCGATGAGCAGTTCTTC.

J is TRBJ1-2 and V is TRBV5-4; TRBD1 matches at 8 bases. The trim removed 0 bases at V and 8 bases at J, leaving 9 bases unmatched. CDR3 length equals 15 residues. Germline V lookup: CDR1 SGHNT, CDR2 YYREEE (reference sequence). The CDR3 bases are TGTGCCAGCAGCTTGGACCGGACAGGGCTGGGCGGCTACACCTTC. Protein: CASSLDRTGLGGYTF.

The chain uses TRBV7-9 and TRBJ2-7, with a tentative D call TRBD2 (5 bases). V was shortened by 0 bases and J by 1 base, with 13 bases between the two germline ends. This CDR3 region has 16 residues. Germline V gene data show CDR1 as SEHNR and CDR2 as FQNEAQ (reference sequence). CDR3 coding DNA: TGTGCCAGCAGCTTAGCTCGGCTAGCAGGATCCTACGAGCAGTACTTC. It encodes CASSLARLAGSYEQYF.

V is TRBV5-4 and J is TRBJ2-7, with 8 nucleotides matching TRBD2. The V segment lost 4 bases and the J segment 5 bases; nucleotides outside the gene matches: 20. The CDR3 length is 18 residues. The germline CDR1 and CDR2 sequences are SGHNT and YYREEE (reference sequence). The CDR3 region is CASSPGGAGGHLGDEQYF. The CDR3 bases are TGTGCCAGCAGCCCGGGAGGGGCGGGAGGCCACCTTGGGGACGAGCAGTACTTC.

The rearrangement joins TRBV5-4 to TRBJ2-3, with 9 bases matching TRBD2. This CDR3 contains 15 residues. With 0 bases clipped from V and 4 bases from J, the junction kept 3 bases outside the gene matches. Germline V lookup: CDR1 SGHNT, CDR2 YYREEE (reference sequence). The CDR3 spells CASSLGGGRADTQYF. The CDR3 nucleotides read TGTGCCAGCAGCTTGGGGGGCGGGAGGGCAGATACGCAGTATTTT.

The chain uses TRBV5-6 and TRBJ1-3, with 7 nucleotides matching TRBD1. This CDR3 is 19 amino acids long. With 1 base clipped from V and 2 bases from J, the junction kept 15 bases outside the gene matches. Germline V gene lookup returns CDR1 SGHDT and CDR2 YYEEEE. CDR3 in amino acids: CASSLLWRVDRSTGNTIYF. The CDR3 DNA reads TGTGCCAGCAGCTTGTTATGGCGGGTGGACAGGTCTACTGGAAACACCATATATTTT.

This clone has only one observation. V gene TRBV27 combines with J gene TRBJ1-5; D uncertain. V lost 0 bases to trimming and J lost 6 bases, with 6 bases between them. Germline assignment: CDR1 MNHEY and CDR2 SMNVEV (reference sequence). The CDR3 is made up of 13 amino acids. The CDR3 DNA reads TGTGCCAGCAGTTTATCGGCAGTTCAGCCCCAGCATTTT. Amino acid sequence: CASSLSAVQPQHF.

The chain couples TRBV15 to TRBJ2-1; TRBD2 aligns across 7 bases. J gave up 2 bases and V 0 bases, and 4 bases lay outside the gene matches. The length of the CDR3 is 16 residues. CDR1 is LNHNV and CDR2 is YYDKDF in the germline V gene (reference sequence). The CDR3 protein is CATSRDLLATYNEQFF. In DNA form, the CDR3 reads TGTGCCACCAGCAGAGATCTACTAGCGACCTACAATGAGCAGTTCTTC.

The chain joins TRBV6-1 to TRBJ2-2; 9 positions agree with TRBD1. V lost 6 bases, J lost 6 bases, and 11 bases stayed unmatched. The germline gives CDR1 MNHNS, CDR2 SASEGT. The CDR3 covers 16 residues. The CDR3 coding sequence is TGTGCCAGCAGGGAAACAGGGGGCGTAATGTCCGGGGAGCTGTTTTTT. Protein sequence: CASRETGGVMSGELFF.

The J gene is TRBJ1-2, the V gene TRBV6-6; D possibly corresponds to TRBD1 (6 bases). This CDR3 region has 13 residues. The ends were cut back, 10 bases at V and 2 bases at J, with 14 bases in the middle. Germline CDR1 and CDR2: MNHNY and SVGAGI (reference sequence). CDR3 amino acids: CATHRVLNYGYTF. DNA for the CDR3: TGTGCCACCCACAGGGTACTGAACTATGGCTACACCTTC.

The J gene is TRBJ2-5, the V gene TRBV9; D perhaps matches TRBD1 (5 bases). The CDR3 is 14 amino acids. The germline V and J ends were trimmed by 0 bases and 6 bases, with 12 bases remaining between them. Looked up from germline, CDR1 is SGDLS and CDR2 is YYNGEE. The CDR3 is CASSVGSPGKTQYF. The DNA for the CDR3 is TGTGCCAGCAGCGTAGGGTCTCCAGGGAAGACCCAGTACTTC.

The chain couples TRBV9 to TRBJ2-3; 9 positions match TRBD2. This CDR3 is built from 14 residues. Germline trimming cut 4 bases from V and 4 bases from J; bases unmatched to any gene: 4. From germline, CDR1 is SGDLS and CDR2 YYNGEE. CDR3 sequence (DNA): TGTGCCAGCAGCACCCTAGCGGGATCAGATACGCAGTATTTT. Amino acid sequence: CASSTLAGSDTQYF.

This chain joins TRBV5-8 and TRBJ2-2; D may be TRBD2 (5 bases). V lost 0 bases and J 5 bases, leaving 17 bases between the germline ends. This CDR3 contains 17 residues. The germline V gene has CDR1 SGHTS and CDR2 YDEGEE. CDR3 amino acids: CASSLVMGSLRTGELFF. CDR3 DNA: TGTGCCAGCAGCTTGGTAATGGGGAGTCTTCGGACCGGGGAGCTGTTTTTT.

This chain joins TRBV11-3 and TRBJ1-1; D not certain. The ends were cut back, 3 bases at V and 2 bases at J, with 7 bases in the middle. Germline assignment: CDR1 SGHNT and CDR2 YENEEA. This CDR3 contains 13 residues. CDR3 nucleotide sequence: TGTGCCAGCAGCTTTGGACTTAACACTGAAGCTTTCTTT. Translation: CASSFGLNTEAFF.

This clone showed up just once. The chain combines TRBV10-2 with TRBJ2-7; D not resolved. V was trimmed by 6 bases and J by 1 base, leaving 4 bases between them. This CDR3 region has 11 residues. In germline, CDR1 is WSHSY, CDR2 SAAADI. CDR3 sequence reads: CASRQSYEQYF. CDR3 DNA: TGCGCCAGCAGACAGTCCTACGAGCAGTACTTC.

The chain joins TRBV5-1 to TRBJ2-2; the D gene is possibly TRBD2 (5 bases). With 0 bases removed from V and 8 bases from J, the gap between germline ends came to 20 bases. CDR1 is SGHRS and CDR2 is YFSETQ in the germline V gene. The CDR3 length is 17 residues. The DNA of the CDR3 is TGCGCCAGCAGCTTGGGTCAACTAGTCGACTATAAGGGGGAGCTGTTTTTT. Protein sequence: CASSLGQLVDYKGELFF.

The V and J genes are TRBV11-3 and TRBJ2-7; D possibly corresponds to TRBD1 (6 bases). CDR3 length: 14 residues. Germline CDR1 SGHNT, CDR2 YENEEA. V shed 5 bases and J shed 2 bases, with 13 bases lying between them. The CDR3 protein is CASSTYRAPYEQYF. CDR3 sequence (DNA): TGTGCCAGCAGCACCTACAGGGCACCCTACGAGCAGTACTTC. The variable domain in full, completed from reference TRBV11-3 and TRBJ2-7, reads EAGVVQSPRYKIIEKKQPVAFWCNPISGHNTLYWYLQNLGQGPELLIRYENEEAVDDSQLPKDRFSAERLKGVDSTLKIQPAELGDSAVYLCASSTYRAPYEQYFGPGTRLTVT.

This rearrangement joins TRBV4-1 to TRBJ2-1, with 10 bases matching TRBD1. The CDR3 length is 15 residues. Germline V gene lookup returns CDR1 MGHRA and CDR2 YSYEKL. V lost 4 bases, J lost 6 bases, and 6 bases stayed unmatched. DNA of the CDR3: TGCGCCAGCAGCCCCATGGGACAGGGGAGCAATGAGCAGTTCTTC. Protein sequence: CASSPMGQGSNEQFF.

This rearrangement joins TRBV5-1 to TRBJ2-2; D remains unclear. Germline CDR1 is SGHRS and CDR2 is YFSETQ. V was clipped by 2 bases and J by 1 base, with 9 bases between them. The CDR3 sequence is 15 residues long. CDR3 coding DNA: TGCGCCAGCAGCTTCCTGACTCGGAACACCGGGGAGCTGTTTTTT. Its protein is CASSFLTRNTGELFF.

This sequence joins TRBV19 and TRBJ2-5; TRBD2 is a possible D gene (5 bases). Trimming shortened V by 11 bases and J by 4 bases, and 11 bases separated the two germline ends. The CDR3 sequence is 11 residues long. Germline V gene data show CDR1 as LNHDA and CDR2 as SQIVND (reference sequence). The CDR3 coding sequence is TGTGCCTCGGGGTTCGGAGAGACCCAGTACTTC. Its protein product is CASGFGETQYF.

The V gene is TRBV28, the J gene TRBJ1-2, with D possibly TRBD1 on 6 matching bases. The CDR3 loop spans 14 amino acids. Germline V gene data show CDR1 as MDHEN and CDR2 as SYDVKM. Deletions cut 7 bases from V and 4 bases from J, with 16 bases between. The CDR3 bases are TGTGCCAGCATTGGAACAGGGAGGGGCTATGGCTACACCTTC. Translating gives CASIGTGRGYGYTF.

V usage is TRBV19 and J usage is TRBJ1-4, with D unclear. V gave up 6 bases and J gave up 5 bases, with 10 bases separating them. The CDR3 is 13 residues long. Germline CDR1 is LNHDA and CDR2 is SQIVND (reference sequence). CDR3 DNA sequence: TGTGCCAGTAGACCGGGTTACAATGAAAAACTGTTTTTT. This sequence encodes CASRPGYNEKLFF.